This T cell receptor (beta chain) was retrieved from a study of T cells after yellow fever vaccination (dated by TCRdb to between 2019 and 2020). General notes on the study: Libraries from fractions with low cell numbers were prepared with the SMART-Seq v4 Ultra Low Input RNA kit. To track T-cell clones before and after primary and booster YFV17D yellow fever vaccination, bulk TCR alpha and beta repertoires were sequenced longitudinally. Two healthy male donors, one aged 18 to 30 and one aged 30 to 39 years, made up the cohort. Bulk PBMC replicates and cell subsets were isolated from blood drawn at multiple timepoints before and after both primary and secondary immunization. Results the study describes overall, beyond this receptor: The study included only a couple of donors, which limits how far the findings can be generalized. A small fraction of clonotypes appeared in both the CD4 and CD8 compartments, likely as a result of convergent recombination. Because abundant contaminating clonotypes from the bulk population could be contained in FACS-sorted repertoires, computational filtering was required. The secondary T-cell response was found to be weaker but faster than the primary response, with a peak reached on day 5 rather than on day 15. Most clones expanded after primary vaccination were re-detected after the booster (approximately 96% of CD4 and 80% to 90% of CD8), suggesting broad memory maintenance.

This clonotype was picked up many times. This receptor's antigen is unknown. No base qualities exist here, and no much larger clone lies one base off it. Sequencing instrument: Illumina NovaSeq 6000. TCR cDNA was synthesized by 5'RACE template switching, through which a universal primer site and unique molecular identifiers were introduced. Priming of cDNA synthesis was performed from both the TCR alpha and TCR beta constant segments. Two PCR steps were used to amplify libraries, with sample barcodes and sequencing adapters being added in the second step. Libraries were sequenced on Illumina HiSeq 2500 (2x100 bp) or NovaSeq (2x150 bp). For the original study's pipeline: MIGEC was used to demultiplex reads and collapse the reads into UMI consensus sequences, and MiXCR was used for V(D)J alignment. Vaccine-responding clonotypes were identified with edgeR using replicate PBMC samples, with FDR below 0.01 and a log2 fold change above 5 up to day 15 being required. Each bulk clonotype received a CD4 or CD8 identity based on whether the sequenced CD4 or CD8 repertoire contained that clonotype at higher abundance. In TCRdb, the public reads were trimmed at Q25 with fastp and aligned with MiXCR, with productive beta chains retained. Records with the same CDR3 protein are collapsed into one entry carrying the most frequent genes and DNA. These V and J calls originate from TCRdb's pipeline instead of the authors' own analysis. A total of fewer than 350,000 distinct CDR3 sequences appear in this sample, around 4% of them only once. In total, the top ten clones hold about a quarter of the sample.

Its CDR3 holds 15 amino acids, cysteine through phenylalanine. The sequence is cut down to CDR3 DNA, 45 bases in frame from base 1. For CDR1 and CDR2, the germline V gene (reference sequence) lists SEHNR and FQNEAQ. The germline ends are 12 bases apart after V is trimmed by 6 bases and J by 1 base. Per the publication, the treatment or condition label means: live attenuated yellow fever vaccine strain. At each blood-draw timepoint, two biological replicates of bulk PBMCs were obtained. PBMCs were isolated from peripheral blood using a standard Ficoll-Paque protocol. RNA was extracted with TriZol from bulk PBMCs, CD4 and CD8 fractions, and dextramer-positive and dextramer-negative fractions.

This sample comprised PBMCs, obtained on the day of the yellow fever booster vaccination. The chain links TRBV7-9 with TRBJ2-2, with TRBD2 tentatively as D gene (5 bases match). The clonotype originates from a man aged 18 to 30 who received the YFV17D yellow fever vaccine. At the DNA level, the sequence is TGTGCCAGCAGTCTACGAGGGCTGAACACCGGGGAGCTGTTTTTT. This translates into CASSLRGLNTGELFF.